One sample yielded the 30 T cell receptor beta chains listed below, sequenced in a study of T-cell reconstitution after alpha-beta-depleted transplantation in children. For TCRbeta, the library was prepared with unique molecular identifiers. TCRdb processed the PCR reads anew with MiXCR; each CDR3 protein has one entry. The top ten clones hold 25% to 35% of a sample with about 420,000 distinct CDR3 sequences, 16% of them seen once. The specimen was PBMCs, mostly from graft donor cells, collected 360 days after TCRalphabeta/CD19-depleted stem cell transplant. These receptor sequences come from a boy younger than two who had a stem cell transplant for Wiskott-Aldrich syndrome, so the T cells may come from the graft donor.

The rearrangement links TRBV28 to TRBJ2-5, with no clear D. The V and J ends lost 5 bases and 6 bases respectively, with 16 bases between them. From germline, CDR1 is MDHEN and CDR2 SYDVKM. The CDR3 loop spans 14 amino acids. The CDR3 loop is CASSAGPLGQTQYF. The CDR3 DNA reads as TGTGCCAGCAGTGCAGGTCCTTTGGGTCAGACCCAGTACTTC. Supplemented by reference TRBV28 and TRBJ2-5, the full variable domain reads DVKVTQSSRYLVKRTGEKVFLECVQDMDHENMFWYRQDPGLGLRLIYFSYDVKMKEKGDIPEGYSVSREKKERFSLILESASTNQTSMYLCASSAGPLGQTQYFGPGTRLLVL.

This clonotype was seen only a few times. The chain links TRBV12-3 or TRBV12-4 to TRBJ2-7; D is possibly TRBD1 (6 bases). The CDR3 consists of 15 residues. V gave up 4 bases and J gave up 4 bases, with 17 bases separating them. The CDR3 DNA follows: TGTGCCAGCAGTTCCTACCACAGGGCTTCTTACGAGCAGTACTTC. This translates into CASSSYHRASYEQYF.

The chain employs TRBV7-6 and TRBJ2-2; D gene uncertain. CDR1 is SGHVS, CDR2 FNYEAQ, per germline. Trimming left V 1 base short and J 9 bases short, with 9 bases between. This CDR3 spans 13 amino acids. The DNA for the CDR3 is TGTGCCAGCAGCTTAGGCGTAATTAGGGAGCTGTTTTTT. Its protein product is CASSLGVIRELFF.

The table lists this clonotype with a few counts. The chain is built from TRBV9 and TRBJ2-1; TRBD2 matches at 8 bases. V shed 0 bases and J 8 bases; nucleotides not matched to a gene: 7. CDR1 and CDR2 (germline): SGDLS, YYNGEE. This CDR3 comprises 15 residues. CDR3 amino acids: CASSVDFGGGDEQFF. DNA for the CDR3: TGTGCCAGCAGCGTAGATTTCGGGGGGGGGGATGAGCAGTTCTTC.

In its sample, this clonotype was seen a few times. The chain has TRBV5-1 and TRBJ2-1; 7 nucleotides match TRBD2. Per germline, CDR1 SGHRS and CDR2 YFSETQ. The J segment lost 6 bases and the V segment lost 4 bases, leaving 13 bases of the junction unmatched. The length of the CDR3 is 16 residues. CDR3 in amino acids: CASSPPGGFPGNEQFF. CDR3 in DNA: TGCGCCAGCAGCCCCCCGGGGGGTTTCCCTGGCAATGAGCAGTTCTTC.

The chain joins TRBV11-1 to TRBJ2-1; 14 bases line up with TRBD2. The V gene's germline CDR1 is SGHAT and CDR2 FQDESV (reference sequence). This CDR3 comprises 19 residues. The ends lost 5 bases at V and 8 bases at J; junction bases unmatched: 17. Here the CDR3 reads CASSLGQGLAGVQSYEQFF. In DNA, the CDR3 is TGTGCCAGCAGCCTGGGACAGGGACTAGCGGGAGTTCAGTCATATGAGCAGTTCTTC.

This chain links TRBV4-1 with TRBJ2-3, with D maybe TRBD2 (6 bases). Trimming pared 8 bases from V and 0 bases from J, leaving 12 bases between. This CDR3 spans 14 amino acids. Germline loops: CDR1 MGHRA, CDR2 YSYEKL. In DNA, the CDR3 is TGCGCCAGCTCGGGGGTAGGGAGCACAGATACGCAGTATTTT. It translates to CASSGVGSTDTQYF.

The chain is built from TRBV20-1 and TRBJ2-7; tentatively, D is TRBD1 or TRBD2 (6 bases each). This CDR3 has 14 amino acids. Per the germline V gene, CDR1 is DFQATT and CDR2 is SNEGSKA (reference sequence). V was cut by 6 bases and J by 3 bases, with 18 bases left in between. The CDR3 loop reads CSAPRRGMYYEQYF. In DNA, the CDR3 is TGCAGTGCGCCCAGGAGGGGGATGTACTACGAGCAGTACTTC.

The chain carries TRBV5-1 and TRBJ2-3; D is unclear. The CDR3 length is 16 residues. The V and J ends lost 1 base and 0 bases respectively, with 12 bases between them. Germline values: CDR1 SGHRS, CDR2 YFSETQ. CDR3 coding DNA: TGCGCCAGCAGCTTGCTAAACTGGGCTAGCACAGATACGCAGTATTTT. This gives the protein CASSLLNWASTDTQYF.

V usage is TRBV2 and J usage is TRBJ2-1; unclear D gene. Between the trimmed V and J ends, which lost 2 bases and 0 bases, there was a span of 8 bases. CDR1 and CDR2 (germline): SNHLY, FYNNEI. The CDR3 is 15 amino acids. The chain's CDR3 is CASSERAVSYNEQFF. The CDR3 DNA follows: TGTGCCAGCAGTGAAAGGGCTGTCTCCTACAATGAGCAGTTCTTC.

This clonotype came up a few times. The J gene is TRBJ1-1, the V gene TRBV29-1; D is perhaps TRBD1 (5 bases). Deletions cut 4 bases from V and 2 bases from J, with 8 bases between. The CDR3 totals 12 residues. Per the germline V gene, CDR1 is SQVTM and CDR2 is ANQGSEA. The CDR3 nucleotides are TGCAGCGTTGGGGGACCCAACACTGAAGCTTTCTTT. Amino acids: CSVGGPNTEAFF.

This clonotype was recorded a few times. The chain employs TRBV7-9 and TRBJ1-2; TRBD1 matches 9 bases. CDR1 is SEHNR and CDR2 is FQNEAQ in the germline V gene (reference sequence). After removal of 5 bases from V and 4 bases from J, the junction contained 5 bases not matched to a gene. The CDR3 is made up of 14 amino acids. CDR3 loop: CASSMDRGFYGYTF. The CDR3 DNA follows: TGTGCCAGCAGCATGGACAGGGGCTTCTATGGCTACACCTTC.

The chain combines TRBV4-2 with TRBJ2-7, with 14 bases aligning to TRBD2. This CDR3 is built from 19 residues. Germline assignment: CDR1 LGHNA and CDR2 YNFKEQ. Unmatched junction bases numbered 15, after V lost 5 bases and J lost 3 bases. The chain's CDR3 is CASSVMGAGLAGVIYEQYF. CDR3 DNA sequence: TGTGCCAGCAGCGTCATGGGAGCGGGACTAGCGGGAGTTATCTACGAGCAGTACTTC.

The rearrangement joins TRBV28 to TRBJ2-7; D perhaps matches TRBD1 (5 bases). This CDR3 has 12 residues. The germline V and J ends were trimmed by 6 bases and 4 bases, with 10 bases remaining between them. Germline CDR1 MDHEN, CDR2 SYDVKM. The CDR3 loop reads CASRTDLYEQYF. CDR3 DNA sequence: TGTGCCAGCAGGACAGACTTGTACGAGCAGTACTTC.

This clonotype was found a few times. The chain uses TRBV20-1 and TRBJ1-1; D gene unclear. The length of the CDR3 is 9 residues. Germline V gene data show CDR1 as DFQATT and CDR2 as SNEGSKA (reference sequence). V was clipped by 6 bases and J by 9 bases, with 8 bases between them. CDR3 region: CSADGQAFF. The CDR3 bases are TGCAGTGCCGACGGACAAGCTTTCTTT.

The rearrangement uses TRBV14 and TRBJ2-7, with a weak D call TRBD1 (6 bases). Germline assignment: CDR1 SGHDN and CDR2 FVKESK. The germline V and J ends were trimmed by 2 bases and 5 bases, with 13 bases remaining between them. This CDR3 is 14 amino acids long. In DNA, the CDR3 is TGTGCCAGCAGCCAACGCGGACAGAGGAACGAGCAGTACTTC. Amino acids: CASSQRGQRNEQYF.

In its sample, this clonotype was seen many times. This chain uses TRBV12-3 or TRBV12-4 with TRBJ2-2, with TRBD1 matching over 7 bases. This CDR3 spans 15 amino acids. Losses at the gene ends were 6 bases for V and 1 base for J; bases not matched to a gene: 5. The chain's CDR3 is CASRPTGLNTGELFF. Written as DNA, the CDR3 is TGTGCCAGCAGACCGACAGGGTTGAACACCGGGGAGCTGTTTTTT.

The sample holds a few counts of this clonotype. V and J are TRBV5-1 and TRBJ2-3; 10 bases align to TRBD2. Unmatched junction bases numbered 12, after V lost 3 bases and J lost 2 bases. The germline gives CDR1 SGHRS, CDR2 YFSETQ. This CDR3 contains 18 residues. In nucleotides, the CDR3 is TGCGCCAGCAGCTCACAGCGGGGGGGCCGACCTTACACAGATACGCAGTATTTT. This sequence encodes CASSSQRGGRPYTDTQYF.

This clonotype was seen repeatedly, ten times or more. This chain connects TRBV4-1 to TRBJ2-7; 10 nucleotides align to TRBD1. With 5 bases clipped from V and 0 bases from J, the junction kept 19 bases outside the gene matches. CDR1 is MGHRA and CDR2 is YSYEKL in the germline V gene. This CDR3 spans 20 amino acids. Here the CDR3 reads CASSLAWTGTGDPYSYEQYF. The CDR3 DNA sequence: TGCGCCAGCAGCTTAGCCTGGACCGGGACAGGGGATCCCTACTCCTACGAGCAGTACTTC.

The chain couples TRBV7-9 to TRBJ2-7; D unclear. The length of the CDR3 is 15 residues. The ends were cut back, 4 bases at V and 2 bases at J, with 15 bases in the middle. Germline CDR1 reads SEHNR; CDR2 reads FQNEAQ (reference sequence). CDR3: CASSSHDERTYEQYF. DNA of the CDR3: TGTGCCAGCAGCTCCCACGACGAGCGAACCTACGAGCAGTACTTC. The full variable domain, with the rest looked up from reference TRBV7-9 and TRBJ2-7, is DTGVSQNPRHKITKRGQNVTFRCDPISEHNRLYWYRQTLGQGPEFLTYFQNEAQLEKSRLLSDRFSAERPKGSFSTLEIQRTEQGDSAMYLCASSSHDERTYEQYFGPGTRLTVT.

This clonotype was counted between two and nine times. V and J are TRBV2 and TRBJ2-2; 7 bases are shared with TRBD1. This CDR3 has 13 residues. Trimming cost V 10 bases and J 5 bases; bases outside gene matches: 7. The germline V gene has CDR1 SNHLY and CDR2 FYNNEI. The CDR3 loop reads CANEGAATGELFF. As DNA, the CDR3 is TGTGCCAACGAGGGGGCAGCTACCGGGGAGCTGTTTTTT.

The V gene is TRBV12-3 or TRBV12-4, the J gene TRBJ2-5, with D possibly being TRBD1 (6 bases). Trimming cost V 2 bases and J 7 bases, with 11 bases left between them. This CDR3 has 13 residues. CDR3 DNA: TGTGCCAGCAGTTTAAACAGGGATGGGACCCAGTACTTC. The encoded protein is CASSLNRDGTQYF.

This clonotype was counted between two and nine times. The rearrangement links TRBV10-3 to TRBJ2-5, with TRBD2 identical over 11 bases. The germline gives CDR1 ENHRY, CDR2 SYGVKD. CDR3 length equals 17 residues. With 2 bases clipped from V and 4 bases from J, the junction kept 9 bases outside the gene matches. This chain's CDR3 is CAISEIRLAGIRETQYF. The CDR3 DNA reads TGTGCCATCAGTGAGATTCGACTAGCGGGAATTAGAGAGACCCAGTACTTC.

V is TRBV25-1 and J is TRBJ2-7, with TRBD1 as a possible D gene (5 bases). The CDR3 sequence is 12 residues long. V gave up 6 bases and J gave up 2 bases, with 8 bases separating them. CDR1 MGHDK and CDR2 SYGVNS come from the germline V gene. The CDR3 reads CASSETAYEQYF. Written as DNA, the CDR3 is TGTGCCAGCAGCGAGACAGCCTACGAGCAGTACTTC.

The chain has TRBV2 and TRBJ2-7, with D tentatively TRBD2 (5 bases). Trimming took off 6 bases at V and 3 bases at J, with 15 bases between the two ends. The CDR3 is 14 amino acids. The germline CDR1 and CDR2 sequences are SNHLY and FYNNEI. The CDR3 nucleotides read TGTGCCAGCAGGAAGCGGAGTCTTCTCTACGAGCAGTACTTC. Translation: CASRKRSLLYEQYF.

The chain carries TRBV20-1 and TRBJ2-3; 15 bases align to TRBD2. The J segment lost 2 bases and the V segment lost 6 bases, leaving 3 bases of the junction unmatched. This CDR3 region has 15 residues. Germline V gene lookup returns CDR1 DFQATT and CDR2 SNEGSKA (reference sequence). This CDR3 is CSAGTSGRFTDTQYF. The CDR3 DNA follows: TGCAGTGCCGGGACTAGCGGGAGGTTCACAGATACGCAGTATTTT.

There are a few counts of this clonotype. DNA for the CDR3: TGTGCCAGCAGTTACTTGGGGACGGAGAGCACAGATACGCAGTATTTT. It specifies CASSYLGTESTDTQYF. This chain connects TRBV6-5 to TRBJ2-3; D possibly uses TRBD1 or TRBD2 (5 bases each). Germline V gives CDR1 MNHEY, CDR2 SVGAGI. Trimming removed 1 base from V and 0 bases from J, with 11 bases in between. The CDR3 extends over 16 amino acids.

The genes are TRBV10-3 and TRBJ1-5; the D is unclear. The V end lost 6 bases, the J end lost 0 bases, and 3 bases lay between the germline ends. The CDR3 covers 12 residues. Germline assignment: CDR1 ENHRY and CDR2 SYGVKD. The CDR3 loop is CAIRDSNQPQHF. Written as DNA, the CDR3 is TGTGCCATCAGGGATAGCAATCAGCCCCAGCATTTT.

The chain couples TRBV5-1 to TRBJ2-7; the match to TRBD1 covers 8 bases. Germline CDR1 SGHRS, CDR2 YFSETQ. J gave up 0 bases and V 4 bases, and 9 bases lay outside the gene matches. The CDR3 loop spans 16 amino acids. CDR3 bases: TGCGCCAGCAGCCGAGGGACAGGTCGATCCTCCTACGAGCAGTACTTC. Translated: CASSRGTGRSSYEQYF.

This chain connects TRBV7-9 to TRBJ2-3; D ambiguous. Between the trimmed V and J ends, which lost 5 bases and 2 bases, there was a span of 11 bases. This CDR3 comprises 14 residues. Germline V lookup: CDR1 SEHNR, CDR2 FQNEAQ (reference sequence). The CDR3 here is CASSPLIYTDTQYF. CDR3 bases: TGTGCCAGCAGCCCCCTGATATACACAGATACGCAGTATTTT.